Below, 26 T cell receptor beta chains from the same sample are listed, as sequenced in a study of T cell responses to AZD1222 COVID-19 vaccine. Generated by immunoSEQ multiplex PCR, the TCRdb table keeps only in-frame clones and is missing some. The sample lists fewer than 200,000 clones; 85% to 90% were seen once. Source: peripheral blood, taken on day 0 of AZD1222 vaccination. The receptors were sampled from an adult in good health.

V gene TRBV28 combines with J gene TRBJ1-2; D is perhaps TRBD1 (5 bases). The CDR3 has 15 residues. Germline V CDR1 and CDR2: MDHEN, SYDVKM. Between the trimmed V and J ends, which lost 1 base and 4 bases, there was a span of 13 bases. The CDR3 sequence: CASSLLQVTSYGYTF. The CDR3 region has the DNA TGTGCCAGCAGTTTATTACAGGTGACCAGCTATGGCTACACCTTC.

The CDR3 coding sequence is TGTGCCAGCAGCTTAACAGGGGGCTCTGGAAACACCATATATTTT. This gives the protein CASSLTGGSGNTIYF. This chain uses TRBV5-4 with TRBJ1-3; 8 bases agree with TRBD1. Germline loops: CDR1 SGHNT, CDR2 YYREEE (reference sequence). V was clipped by 2 bases and J by 0 bases; unmatched bases: 1. This CDR3 spans 15 amino acids. Looking up the rest from reference TRBV5-4 and TRBJ1-3 gives the full variable domain: ETGVTQSPTHLIKTRGQQVTLRCSSQSGHNTVSWYQQALGQGPQFIFQYYREEENGRGNFPPRFSGLQFPNYSSELNVNALELDDSALYLCASSLTGGSGNTIYFGEGSWLTVV.

Worth noting for this clone: The same CDR3 can be traced to other DNA sequences in this sample. DNA for the CDR3: TGTGCCAGCAGCCAATCCAGAGAGCAGTACTTC. Amino acid sequence: CASSQSREQYF. The J gene is TRBJ2-7, the V gene TRBV3-1 (or the pseudogene TRBV3-2); D gene unclear. Germline CDR1 reads LGHDT; CDR2 reads YNNKEL (reference sequence). The CDR3 length is 11 residues. V was cut by 2 bases and J by 7 bases, with 6 bases left in between.

The chain links TRBV19 to TRBJ1-5; D remains unclear. V was shortened by 2 bases and J by 1 base, with 12 bases between the two germline ends. The CDR3 sequence is 16 residues long. From germline, CDR1 is LNHDA and CDR2 SQIVND (reference sequence). CDR3 DNA sequence: TGTGCCAGTAGTATACACGGCCAACTGAGCAATCAGCCCCAGCATTTT. Amino acid sequence: CASSIHGQLSNQPQHF.

This rearrangement joins TRBV18 to TRBJ2-3; 12 bases align to TRBD2. The CDR3 is made up of 16 amino acids. Germline values: CDR1 KGHSH, CDR2 LQKENI. Trimming cost V 5 bases and J 6 bases; bases outside gene matches: 9. The CDR3 DNA is TGTGCCAGCTCAAAGACTAGCGGGAGCGCCGGGGATACGCAGTATTTT. Translated, it gives CASSKTSGSAGDTQYF. Full variable domain (remainder filled in from reference TRBV18 and TRBJ2-3): NAGVMQNPRHLVRRRGQEARLRCSPMKGHSHVYWYRQLPEEGLKFMVYLQKENIIDESGMPKERFSAEFPKEGPSILRIQQVVRGDSAAYFCASSKTSGSAGDTQYFGPGTRLTVL.

The chain couples TRBV2 to TRBJ2-2; perhaps TRBD2 as D (6 bases). In germline, CDR1 is SNHLY, CDR2 FYNNEI. This CDR3 comprises 15 residues. Trimming left V 8 bases short and J 0 bases short, with 13 bases between. The CDR3 DNA sequence: TGTGCCAGCTTGAAGGAGGGATCGAACACCGGGGAGCTGTTTTTT. This translates into CASLKEGSNTGELFF.

This rearrangement joins TRBV5-1 to TRBJ2-2, with D unresolved. Between the trimmed V and J ends, which lost 3 bases and 0 bases, there was a span of 21 bases. In germline, CDR1 is SGHRS, CDR2 YFSETQ. This CDR3 contains 19 residues. The CDR3 sequence is CASSSAVPSLFANTGELFF. The CDR3 DNA follows: TGCGCCAGCAGCTCCGCGGTCCCCTCCCTGTTCGCGAACACCGGGGAGCTGTTTTTT.

This clone was seen a few times. The J gene is TRBJ2-5, the V gene TRBV6-2 or TRBV6-3, with D tentatively TRBD1 (6 bases). The germline gives CDR1 MNHEY, CDR2 SVGEGT. The CDR3 is made up of 15 amino acids. Trimming cost V 4 bases and J 1 base, with 13 bases left between them. CDR3 protein: CASSSPTGGQETQYF. The CDR3 region has the DNA TGTGCCAGCAGTTCTCCGACAGGCGGCCAAGAGACCCAGTACTTC.

The chain recombines TRBV28 with TRBJ2-3, with D unclear. This CDR3 has 12 amino acids. Germline V CDR1 and CDR2: MDHEN, SYDVKM. V gave up 3 bases and J gave up 3 bases, with 4 bases separating them. Here the CDR3 reads CASSFRTDTQYF. The CDR3 region has the DNA TGTGCCAGCAGTTTCCGGACAGATACGCAGTATTTT. The whole variable domain, filled in from reference TRBV28 and TRBJ2-3, reads DVKVTQSSRYLVKRTGEKVFLECVQDMDHENMFWYRQDPGLGLRLIYFSYDVKMKEKGDIPEGYSVSREKKERFSLILESASTNQTSMYLCASSFRTDTQYFGPGTRLTVL.

This clone was seen once. The chain carries TRBV7-8 and TRBJ1-6; D is unclear. V was pared by 4 bases and J by 10 bases, with 23 bases between. This CDR3 is built from 17 residues. Germline V gives CDR1 SGHVS, CDR2 FQNEAQ. CDR3 sequence reads: CASSSLSEALMGSPLHF. The DNA of the CDR3 is TGTGCCAGCAGCTCCTTAAGCGAGGCCCTGATGGGATCACCCCTCCACTTT. The variable domain in full, with the rest retrieved from reference TRBV7-8 and TRBJ1-6, is GAGVSQSPRYKVAKRGQDVALRCDPISGHVSLFWYQQALGQGPEFLTYFQNEAQLDKSGLPSDRFFAERPEGSVSTLKIQRTQQEDSAVYLCASSSLSEALMGSPLHFGNGTRLTVT.

The V call is TRBV7-9, the J call TRBJ1-4; D not resolved. CDR1 is SEHNR and CDR2 is FQNEAQ in the germline V gene (reference sequence). The CDR3 consists of 15 residues. V lost 1 base and J lost 7, with 13 bases in between. CDR3 residues: CASSLVEGASEKLFF. In DNA form, the CDR3 reads TGTGCCAGCAGCTTAGTGGAGGGTGCGAGTGAAAAACTGTTTTTT.

The rearrangement joins TRBV7-6 to TRBJ2-5, with 9 bases aligning to TRBD1. The CDR3 runs to 17 residues. Germline V gives CDR1 SGHVS, CDR2 FNYEAQ. V trimming: 1 base; J trimming: 4 bases; junction bases outside the gene matches: 10. CDR3 protein: CASSLEAGTGRRETQYF. Written as DNA, the CDR3 is TGTGCCAGCAGCTTAGAGGCCGGGACAGGGAGACGAGAGACCCAGTACTTC.

CDR3 residues: CASSELTGSNQPQHF. CDR3 in DNA: TGTGCCAGCAGTGAACTTACAGGGAGCAATCAGCCCCAGCATTTT. V and J are TRBV2 and TRBJ1-5; possibly TRBD1 for D (6 bases). Germline CDR1 and CDR2: SNHLY and FYNNEI. The V end lost 2 bases, the J end lost 1 base, and 9 bases lay between the germline ends. This CDR3 is 15 amino acids long.

The V gene is TRBV24-1, the J gene TRBJ2-1; D is unclear. Trimming removed 3 bases from V and 5 bases from J, with 7 bases in between. Germline V gene lookup returns CDR1 KGHDR and CDR2 SFDVKD. The CDR3 is 13 amino acids. The CDR3 coding sequence is TGTGCCACCAGTGATACCCGGGACAATGAGCAGTTCTTC. This encodes CATSDTRDNEQFF.

The chain has TRBV4-1 and TRBJ2-1; 11 bases match TRBD2. This CDR3 contains 17 residues. CDR1 is MGHRA, CDR2 YSYEKL, per germline. V lost 0 bases to trimming and J lost 4 bases; unmatched junction nucleotides: 5. CDR3 protein: CASSQDWGLAAYNEQFF. For the CDR3, the DNA is TGCGCCAGCAGCCAAGATTGGGGACTAGCGGCATACAATGAGCAGTTCTTC.

J is TRBJ1-3 and V is TRBV19; 8 bases map to TRBD1. The V gene's germline CDR1 is LNHDA and CDR2 SQIVND (reference sequence). V was clipped by 5 bases and J by 4 bases; unmatched bases: 7. The CDR3 has 15 residues. CDR3 DNA sequence: TGTGCCAGTAGTCCAACAGGGGGAGGCGGAAACACCATATATTTT. Residues: CASSPTGGGGNTIYF.

This clone appeared a single time. The chain uses TRBV6-5 and TRBJ2-3; the D call may be TRBD1 or TRBD2 (5 bases each). The germline V gene encodes CDR1 MNHEY and CDR2 SVGAGI. V was clipped by 5 bases and J by 1 base, with 13 bases between them. The CDR3 covers 15 residues. CDR3 amino acids: CASSRVWDGTDTQYF. CDR3 in DNA: TGTGCCAGCAGTCGCGTCTGGGACGGCACAGATACGCAGTATTTT.

The chain carries TRBV7-2 and TRBJ2-1; 11 bases line up with TRBD1. V lost 3 bases, J lost 7 bases, and 8 bases stayed unmatched. CDR3 length: 16 residues. CDR1 and CDR2 (germline): SGHTA, FQGNSA. As DNA, the CDR3 is TGTGCCAGCAGCTTCCAACCGGGACAGGGGGAAAATGAGCAGTTCTTC. This translates into CASSFQPGQGENEQFF.

The chain is built from TRBV6-4 and TRBJ2-3; D is uncertain. Trimming cost V 1 base and J 0 bases, with 11 bases left between them. CDR1 and CDR2 (germline): MRHNA, SNTAGT. This CDR3 has 16 residues. CDR3 residues: CASSDFTASSTDTQYF. As DNA, the CDR3 is TGTGCCAGCAGTGACTTCACGGCTTCTAGCACAGATACGCAGTATTTT.

V and J are TRBV7-3 and TRBJ1-1, with D unclear. The germline V gene has CDR1 SGHTA and CDR2 FQGTGA. V lost 1 base to trimming and J lost 8 bases, with 11 bases between them. This CDR3 spans 13 amino acids. CDR3 in DNA: TGTGCCAGCAGCTTAAAGCGTCTAGGGGAAGCTTTCTTT. Translated: CASSLKRLGEAFF.

The gene calls are TRBV7-2 and TRBJ2-2; D gene ambiguous. The CDR3 is 13 residues long. Germline assignment: CDR1 SGHTA and CDR2 FQGNSA. V lost 4 bases and J lost 11, with 14 bases in between. CDR3 loop: CASSSQGRAELFF. As DNA, the CDR3 is TGTGCCAGCAGCTCTCAAGGGCGTGCAGAGCTGTTTTTT. Full variable domain (remainder filled in from reference TRBV7-2 and TRBJ2-2): GAGVSQSPSNKVTEKGKDVELRCDPISGHTALYWYRQSLGQGLEFLIYFQGNSAPDKSGLPSDRFSAERTGGSVSTLTIQRTQQEDSAVYLCASSSQGRAELFFGEGSRLTVL.

The chain employs TRBV7-6 and TRBJ2-3, with no clear D. V was cut by 1 base and J by 0 bases, with 20 bases left in between. The CDR3 is 19 amino acids. Germline CDR1 is SGHVS and CDR2 is FNYEAQ. The CDR3 DNA is TGTGCCAGCAGCTTAGTTCGTGAATCCACTACTTCTAGCACAGATACGCAGTATTTT. As protein: CASSLVRESTTSSTDTQYF.

The chain has TRBV11-2 and TRBJ2-7; D may match TRBD1 or TRBD2 (7 bases each). CDR3 length equals 14 residues. Germline values: CDR1 SGHAT, CDR2 FQNNGV. The V and J ends lost 4 bases and 4 bases respectively, with 14 bases between them. The CDR3 DNA sequence: TGTGCCAGCAGCTCCAACAGGGGAGGGTACGAGCAGTACTTC. Translation gives CASSSNRGGYEQYF.

The chain recombines TRBV6-6 with TRBJ1-5; 7 positions match TRBD1. Trimming at V came to 6 bases and at J to 5 bases, leaving 7 bases not matched to a gene. From germline, CDR1 is MNHNY and CDR2 SVGAGI (reference sequence). This CDR3 comprises 14 residues. Written as DNA, the CDR3 is TGTGCCAGCAGCGGCAGGGGGTCTCATCAGCCCCAGCATTTT. Protein: CASSGRGSHQPQHF.

J is TRBJ2-2 and V is TRBV6-1; 9 nucleotides match TRBD1. The CDR3 contains 15 residues. Germline V lookup: CDR1 MNHNS, CDR2 SASEGT. Losses at the gene ends were 2 bases for V and 5 bases for J; bases not matched to a gene: 3. This CDR3 is CASSENRGRTGELFF. In DNA form, the CDR3 reads TGTGCCAGCAGTGAAAACAGGGGGCGGACCGGGGAGCTGTTTTTT.

The chain is built from TRBV7-9 and TRBJ2-7; the D is unclear. The CDR3 covers 12 residues. The V gene's germline CDR1 is SEHNR and CDR2 FQNEAQ (reference sequence). V was pared by 5 bases and J by 4 bases, with 9 bases between. The CDR3 loop reads CASSGLRYEQYF. The CDR3 DNA reads as TGTGCCAGCAGCGGATTGAGGTACGAGCAGTACTTC.